Listed below are T cell receptor beta chains from one sample, sequenced in a study of cytomegalovirus exposure and HLA in healthy donors. The data were produced by immunoSEQ multiplex PCR, yet TCRdb's version contains in-frame clones alone and is incomplete. The sample lists 200,000 or so clones, around 79% seen once, with around 1.8% in the top ten. Specimen: PBMCs. The receptor set was obtained from a young man in good health and CMV-seronegative. Both conserved end residues are part of each CDR3. Fields, in order: J gene, clone size, D gene, V gene, CDR3 DNA, CDR3 protein. D genes are given only for firm matches. Size tells how often a clone was seen (once, few, many) or the class of an expanded clone, and some rows leave it out.

TRBJ1-2 - - TRBV6-5 TGTGCCAGCAGCCGCACAGCTGCCTATGGCTACACCTTC CASSRTAAYGYTF
TRBJ2-5 - TRBD1 TRBV7-6 TGTGCCAGCAGCCTTCGGACAGGATTAATGGGGGAGACCCAGTACTTC CASSLRTGLMGETQYF
TRBJ1-3 - TRBD1 TRBV6-5 TGTGCCAGCAGTTTGGGACAGGGCGCGAACACCATATATTTT CASSLGQGANTIYF
TRBJ1-2 - TRBD1 TRBV9 TGTGCCAGCAGCCCCTGGGGACAGGGGGTTCCTAACTATGGCTACACCTTC CASSPWGQGVPNYGYTF
TRBJ1-5 few - TRBV7-9 TGTTCCAGCAGCTCCACCGCGGGTGGGATGAGCAATCAGCCCCAGCATTTT CSSSSTAGGMSNQPQHF
TRBJ2-7 - TRBD2 TRBV30 TGTGCCTGGAGTGTACTACCCCGACTAGCGGGGGCCTACGAGCAGTACTTC CAWSVLPRLAGAYEQYF
TRBJ2-7 - TRBD2 TRBV6-5 TGTGCCAGCAGTTACCGGTCGGGAGGGTTCTACGAGCAGTACTTC CASSYRSGGFYEQYF
TRBJ2-1 once - TRBV19 TGTGCCAGTAGTATAGATGGAGGGAGAGGGAATGAGCAGTTCTTC CASSIDGGRGNEQFF
TRBJ2-2 - - TRBV30 TGTGCCTGGGGACAGCTTCAGAACACCGGGGAGCTGTTTTTT CAWGQLQNTGELFF
TRBJ1-3 once - TRBV12-2 TGTGCAAGTCGCTTGCCCCGAGACTCTGGAAACACCATATATTTT CASRLPRDSGNTIYF
TRBJ2-4 once TRBD1 TRBV19 TGTGCCAGTAGTAACTACAGGGGGCGAGCCAAAAACATTCAGTACTTC CASSNYRGRAKNIQYF
TRBJ1-2 - TRBD1 TRBV19 TGTGCCAGTAGTATAGGGGACAGCCCGGCTGGCTACACCTTC CASSIGDSPAGYTF
TRBJ1-4 few TRBD1 TRBV4-1 TGCGCCAGCAGCCAAGATGGGACAGGGGGCGGAGGAAAACTGTTTTTT CASSQDGTGGGGKLFF
TRBJ1-1 - - TRBV2 TGTGCCAGCAGTCCGAAGACGGGGATGAACACTGAAGCTTTCTTT CASSPKTGMNTEAFF
TRBJ2-5 - TRBD1 TRBV5-1 TGCGCCAGCAGGACAGGGGAAATGGAGACCCAGTACTTC CASRTGEMETQYF
TRBJ1-6 few TRBD1 TRBV6-5 TGTGCCACCTGGGACAGGGAAAATTCACCCCTCCACTTT CATWDRENSPLHF
TRBJ1-4 few - TRBV2 TGTGCCAGCAGTGAATCCAGGGGAGGGGAAAAACTGTTTTTT CASSESRGGEKLFF
TRBJ1-2 - - TRBV5-6 TGTGCCAGCAGCTTACAGGGTGGTTCGCATGGCTACACCTTC CASSLQGGSHGYTF
TRBJ1-1 once - TRBV30 TGTGCCTGGATAATGGGCAGGGTTGGCACTGAAGCTTTCTTT CAWIMGRVGTEAFF
TRBJ1-1 - TRBD1 TRBV14 TGTGCCAGCAGCCCGGGACAGGGAGTGAACACTGAAGCTTTCTTT CASSPGQGVNTEAFF
TRBJ1-5 - TRBD1 TRBV30 TGTGCCTGGAGTACAGGGGGAAATCAGCCCCAGCATTTT CAWSTGGNQPQHF
TRBJ2-2 - TRBD1 TRBV18 TGTGCCAGCTCGACCTTAGCCCCCGGACAGGGAAACACCGGGGAGCTGTTTTTT CASSTLAPGQGNTGELFF
TRBJ2-4 - TRBD1 TRBV6-1 TGTGCCAGTCACAGGGGGCAAGCCAAAAACATTCAGTACTTC CASHRGQAKNIQYF
TRBJ2-7 - TRBD1 TRBV27 TGTGCCAGCAGTTTATCGGGGGCCGGACAGGACGAGCAGTACTTC CASSLSGAGQDEQYF
TRBJ1-1 - TRBD1 TRBV9 TGTGCCAGCAGCGGACAGGGAGAAACTGAAGCCTTCTTT CASSGQGETEAFF
TRBJ1-5 - - TRBV14 TGTGCCAGCAGCCAAGACGGGAATCAGCCCCAGCATTTT CASSQDGNQPQHF
TRBJ2-4 once TRBD2 TRBV18 TGTGCCAGCTCACCACGGCAAGCGGGAGCATTGGGGAAAAACATTCAGTACTTC CASSPRQAGALGKNIQYF
TRBJ2-3 once - TRBV7-9 TGTGCCAGCAGCTTAGAATCGACTAGCACAGATACGCAGTATTTT CASSLESTSTDTQYF
TRBJ2-1 - - TRBV6-1 TGTGCCAGCAGTGAATTAGGGGCCTCCTACAATGAGCAGTTCTTC CASSELGASYNEQFF
TRBJ1-5 once - TRBV7-9 TGTGCCAGCAGCTCCTCTTGGGAGGAGGAGAGCAATCAGCCCCAGCATTTT CASSSSWEEESNQPQHF
TRBJ1-2 - - TRBV4-2 TGTGCCAGCAGCCAAGAAGGGGGTAACTATGGCTACACCTTC CASSQEGGNYGYTF
TRBJ2-1 once TRBD2 TRBV4-3 TGCGCCAGCAGCCAATTTAGCGGGGGTTACAATGAGCAGTTCTTC CASSQFSGGYNEQFF
TRBJ1-2 - TRBD1 TRBV5-8 TGTGCCAGCAGCTATACTAGACAGGGAGGTATAAACTATGGCTACACCTTC CASSYTRQGGINYGYTF
TRBJ2-1 - TRBD2 TRBV4-3 TGCGCCAGCAGCCACTCCGTGACTAGCGGGAGGGCCTATTCAAGTGAGCAGTTCTTC CASSHSVTSGRAYSSEQFF
TRBJ2-6 - - TRBV10-2 TGCGCCAGCAGTGAGTCCGGGAGCATCTCTGGGGCCAACGTCCTGACTTTC CASSESGSISGANVLTF
TRBJ1-5 - - TRBV7-8 TGTGCCAGCAGCCCCGCGGTCTTATGGCAGCCCCAGCATTTT CASSPAVLWQPQHF